Reported below is one TCR beta chain. Here immunoSEQ multiplex PCR was the method, and the copy in TCRdb shows in-frame clones only, minus some. Counted here are 65,000 to 90,000 clones, about 92% occurring once; the ten biggest clones make up about 2.5%. The data belong to a study of T cell changes during pregnancy in multiple sclerosis. The receptor was derived from a female donor with multiple sclerosis, enrolled in a pregnancy study. Sequencing used peripheral blood, obtained before pregnancy.

CDR3 DNA sequence: TGTGCCAGCAGCCCCTCGGGGGGGTCAACCTACGAGCAGTACTTC. This codes for CASSPSGGSTYEQYF. The chain couples TRBV7-9 to TRBJ2-7; TRBD2 aligns across 8 bases. The V gene's germline CDR1 is SEHNR and CDR2 FQNEAQ (reference sequence). J gave up 2 bases and V 5 bases, and 8 bases lay outside the gene matches. This CDR3 comprises 15 residues.